This TCR beta chain was sequenced in a study of CD8 T cells in ankylosing spondylitis. Study results and limitations: Blood from ankylosing spondylitis patients appeared to carry a characteristic roughly 8-variant TCR beta motif. In peripheral blood, disease-linked CD8+ clones occurred at relatively low frequencies. Some motif variants had been reported before (in reactive arthritis synovial fluid and blood).

Using quantitative 5'-RACE with molecular barcodes, the authors made TCR beta libraries. TCRdb passed the 5' RACE reads through MiXCR, listing each CDR3 protein once. The repertoire holds 30,000 to 40,000 distinct CDR3 sequences, with 7.2% as singletons. In regard to this clonotype: No antigen is known for it.

The specimen sequenced was blood, either unsorted or a sorted T cell fraction (not recorded which). The clonotype comes from a male donor with ankylosing spondylitis or in good health (not recorded which).

This CDR3 is CAIRRADGETQYF. CDR3 DNA: TGTGCCATCAGGCGGGCTGATGGAGAGACCCAGTACTTC. The chain links TRBV10-3 to TRBJ2-5; possible D gene TRBD2, 5 bases. Between the trimmed V and J ends, which lost 6 bases and 4 bases, there was a span of 12 bases. Germline V gene sequence: CDR1 ENHRY, CDR2 SYGVKD. CDR3 size: 13 residues.